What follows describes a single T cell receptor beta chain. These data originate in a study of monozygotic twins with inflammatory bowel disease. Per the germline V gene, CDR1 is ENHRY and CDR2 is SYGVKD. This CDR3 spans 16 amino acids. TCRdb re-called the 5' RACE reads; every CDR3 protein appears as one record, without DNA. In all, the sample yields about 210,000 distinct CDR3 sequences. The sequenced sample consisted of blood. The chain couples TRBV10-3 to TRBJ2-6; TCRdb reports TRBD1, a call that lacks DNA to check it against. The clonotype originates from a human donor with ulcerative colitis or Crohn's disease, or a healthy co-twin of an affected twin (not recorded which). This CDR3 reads CAILGTGFSGANVLTF.